Below, 16 T cell receptor beta chains from the same sample are listed, as sequenced in a study of cytotoxic CD8 clonotypes in ibrutinib-treated CLL. Profiled with immunoSEQ multiplex PCR; TCRdb holds only in-frame clones, not every one. The table includes around 330,000 clones, 67% detected once. The sample here was PBMCs, taken after 36 months of ibrutinib treatment. The receptor set was obtained from a human donor with chronic lymphocytic leukemia.

This clone was observed a few times. This chain uses TRBV28 with TRBJ2-2, with 7 bases identical to TRBD1. Germline V gene data show CDR1 as MDHEN and CDR2 as SYDVKM. Trimming removed 6 bases from V and 6 bases from J; junction bases left unmatched: 16. The length of the CDR3 is 17 residues. The CDR3 DNA sequence: TGTGCCAGCAGCACGGGACAGCCCGTCATTTTATCCGGGGAGCTGTTTTTT. The encoded protein is CASSTGQPVILSGELFF.

V usage is TRBV29-1 and J usage is TRBJ2-2, with TRBD2 matching 13 bases. V lost 6 bases to trimming and J lost 7 bases; unmatched junction nucleotides: 2. In germline, CDR1 is SQVTM, CDR2 ANQGSEA. This CDR3 has 13 residues. The CDR3 DNA sequence: TGCAGCGTAGGACTAGCGGGAGACGGGGAGCTGTTTTTT. Encoded protein: CSVGLAGDGELFF.

The CDR3 sequence: CASSIDRDVQQYF. The CDR3 bases are TGTGCCAGCAGCATAGACAGGGACGTCCAACAGTACTTC. This chain connects TRBV7-8 to TRBJ2-7, with TRBD1 identical over 7 bases. V was pared by 5 bases and J by 10 bases, with 11 bases of the junction left unmatched. The CDR3 contains 13 residues. Germline V CDR1 and CDR2: SGHVS, FQNEAQ. Full variable domain (rest looked up from reference TRBV7-8 and TRBJ2-7): GAGVSQSPRYKVAKRGQDVALRCDPISGHVSLFWYQQALGQGPEFLTYFQNEAQLDKSGLPSDRFFAERPEGSVSTLKIQRTQQEDSAVYLCASSIDRDVQQYFGPGTRLTVT.

This clone was detected a few times. The chain carries TRBV9 and TRBJ2-3; maybe TRBD1 (5 bases). V lost 3 bases and J lost 1, with 6 bases in between. The CDR3 spans 13 residues. Germline CDR1 reads SGDLS; CDR2 reads YYNGEE. CDR3: CASSAQGTDTQYF. The CDR3 region has the DNA TGTGCCAGCAGCGCACAGGGCACAGATACGCAGTATTTT.

This chain connects TRBV12-5 to TRBJ2-1, with a tentative D call TRBD1 (6 bases). The germline V and J ends were trimmed by 1 base and 9 bases, with 19 bases remaining between them. Germline V gene lookup returns CDR1 LGHNT and CDR2 FRNRAP. The CDR3 runs 16 residues. The CDR3 reads CASGLGQRDKDGEQFF. The CDR3 nucleotides are TGTGCTAGTGGTTTGGGCCAACGGGACAAGGACGGTGAGCAGTTCTTC.

This clone was counted a single time. The gene calls are TRBV28 and TRBJ1-2; D uncertain. The CDR3 has 11 amino acids. CDR1 is MDHEN and CDR2 is SYDVKM in the germline V gene. Between the trimmed V and J ends, which lost 6 bases and 7 bases, there was a span of 9 bases. The CDR3 DNA is TGTGCCAGCAGCCCGGAGAGTGGCTACACCTTC. Its translation is CASSPESGYTF.

This clone was detected once. V usage is TRBV29-1 and J usage is TRBJ2-7, with D possibly being TRBD1 or TRBD2 (6 bases each). The CDR3 totals 12 residues. V lost 6 bases to trimming and J lost 3 bases, with 12 bases between them. The germline V gene has CDR1 SQVTM and CDR2 ANQGSEA. CDR3 nucleotide sequence: TGCAGCGTGGGGGGCGGTTACTACGAGCAGTACTTC. Translating gives CSVGGGYYEQYF.

The sample holds one count of this clone. V is TRBV27 and J is TRBJ1-1; D might be TRBD1 (5 bases). The ends were cut back, 1 base at V and 5 bases at J, with 8 bases in the middle. The CDR3 length is 13 residues. Germline V gives CDR1 MNHEY, CDR2 SMNVEV (reference sequence). CDR3 bases: TGTGCCAGCAGTTTATACGGGGGAACTGAAGCTTTCTTT. It encodes CASSLYGGTEAFF.

The chain uses TRBV5-4 and TRBJ2-4; D possibly corresponds to TRBD1 (5 bases). This CDR3 has 14 amino acids. Germline V gene sequence: CDR1 SGHNT, CDR2 YYREEE (reference sequence). The V gene lost 1 base and the J gene lost 0 bases, with 5 bases spanning the gap. The CDR3 loop is CASSLRGAKNIQYF. DNA of the CDR3: TGTGCCAGCAGCTTGAGGGGAGCCAAAAACATTCAGTACTTC.

The genes are TRBV4-1 and TRBJ1-6; tentatively, D is TRBD1 (6 bases). The CDR3 has 18 amino acids. The V gene lost 3 bases and the J gene lost 4 bases, with 19 bases spanning the gap. Per germline, CDR1 MGHRA and CDR2 YSYEKL. CDR3 in DNA: TGCGCCAGCAGCCACGTAAAGGGGATTGGACAGTATAATTCACCCCTCCACTTT. It translates to CASSHVKGIGQYNSPLHF.

CDR3 nucleotides: TGTGCCAGCAGCCAAGCGGGACAGGGGGGTGGCTACACCTTC. This sequence encodes CASSQAGQGGGYTF. This chain connects TRBV13 to TRBJ1-2; the match to TRBD1 covers 11 bases. V trimming: 5 bases; J trimming: 7 bases; junction bases outside the gene matches: 6. CDR1 is PRHDT, CDR2 FYEKMQ, per germline (reference sequence). This CDR3 is 14 amino acids long.

V and J are TRBV2 and TRBJ1-5; D is ambiguous. The CDR3 is 15 amino acids. CDR1 and CDR2 (germline): SNHLY, FYNNEI. V lost 3 bases and J lost 0, with 9 bases in between. This CDR3 reads CASSEGSVSNQPQHF. Here the CDR3 DNA reads TGTGCCAGCAGTGAGGGTTCTGTTAGCAATCAGCCCCAGCATTTT.

The rearrangement uses TRBV7-2 and TRBJ2-2; a weak D match, TRBD2 (6 bases). The CDR3 runs to 16 residues. Germline CDR1 is SGHTA and CDR2 is FQGNSA. The V end was cut by 5 bases, the J end by 3 bases, with 16 bases between. In DNA, the CDR3 is TGTGCCAGCAGCCCTAAGGCAGGGACTTACACCGGGGAGCTGTTTTTT. Its protein product is CASSPKAGTYTGELFF.

This sequence joins TRBV14 and TRBJ1-1; D call uncertain. From germline, CDR1 is SGHDN and CDR2 FVKESK. The CDR3 length is 12 residues. V was trimmed by 0 bases and J by 11 bases, leaving 10 bases between them. The CDR3 coding sequence is TGTGCCAGCAGCCAAGATCTTTTTCGGGCTTTCTTT. Amino acid sequence: CASSQDLFRAFF. Full variable domain (rest looked up from reference TRBV14 and TRBJ1-1): EAGVTQFPSHSVIEKGQTVTLRCDPISGHDNLYWYRRVMGKEIKFLLHFVKESKQDESGMPNNRFLAERTGGTYSTLKVQPAELEDSGVYFCASSQDLFRAFFGQGTRLTVV.

This chain uses TRBV25-1 with TRBJ2-1, with D possibly TRBD2 on 5 matching bases. V lost 9 bases and J lost 7, with 7 bases in between. The CDR3 has 10 residues. Germline CDR1 reads MGHDK; CDR2 reads SYGVNS. CDR3 sequence reads: CARRGNEQFF. The CDR3 region has the DNA TGTGCCAGGCGCGGGAATGAGCAGTTCTTC.

This chain uses TRBV9 with TRBJ1-2, with D unclear. V dropped 2 bases and J dropped 4 bases, with 6 bases sitting between them. The germline gives CDR1 SGDLS, CDR2 YYNGEE. The CDR3 has 12 residues. CDR3 DNA: TGTGCCAGCAGCGTTGACTCCTATGGCTACACCTTC. Residues: CASSVDSYGYTF.